These 30 T cell receptor beta chains share one sample of origin, sequenced in a study of T cells in Graves' hyperthyroidism and ophthalmopathy. Amplified TCR beta CDR3 regions came from RNA transcripts. The HTBI primer set was used in a first-round RT-PCR of the TCR CDR3. TCRdb reprocessed the multiplex PCR reads with MiXCR, giving one entry per CDR3 protein. In the table there are about 350,000 distinct CDR3 sequences, approximately 18% of which are singletons. The sequencing input was blood. The source of these receptors is a young woman with Graves' hyperthyroidism that later progressed to Graves' ophthalmopathy.

This clonotype has only a few counts. The rearrangement links TRBV27 to TRBJ2-1; 9 bases agree with TRBD2. CDR3 length: 15 residues. With 1 base clipped from V and 9 bases from J, the junction kept 7 bases outside the gene matches. Germline V gene lookup returns CDR1 MNHEY and CDR2 SMNVEV (reference sequence). CDR3 sequence: CASSLFGGGGGEQFF. The CDR3 nucleotides read TGTGCCAGCAGTTTATTTGGCGGGGGGGGTGGTGAGCAGTTCTTC.

This clonotype has at least ten counts. V gene TRBV19 combines with J gene TRBJ1-1, with D perhaps TRBD1 (6 bases). CDR3 length equals 16 residues. With 6 bases removed from V and 1 base from J, the gap between germline ends came to 18 bases. CDR1 and CDR2 from the germline V gene are LNHDA and SQIVND (reference sequence). CDR3 in amino acids: CASRDRGTSRNTEAFF. The CDR3, as DNA: TGTGCCAGTAGGGATAGGGGGACCTCACGGAACACTGAAGCTTTCTTT.

This clonotype was observed many times. V gene TRBV12-3 or TRBV12-4 combines with J gene TRBJ1-4, with TRBD1 matching over 10 bases. The CDR3 contains 14 residues. Unmatched junction bases numbered 6, after V lost 6 bases and J lost 8 bases. The CDR3 DNA is TGTGCCAGCAGCCCGGGACAGGGGAACGAAAAACTGTTTTTT. Its protein product is CASSPGQGNEKLFF.

The rearrangement links TRBV27 to TRBJ2-3; D possibly corresponds to TRBD1 (5 bases). The CDR3 consists of 14 residues. Germline V lookup: CDR1 MNHEY, CDR2 SMNVEV (reference sequence). The V gene lost 2 bases and the J gene lost 2 bases, with 8 bases spanning the gap. The CDR3 sequence is CASSLQGNTDTQYF. The CDR3 DNA follows: TGTGCCAGCAGTTTACAGGGTAACACAGATACGCAGTATTTT.

The chain carries TRBV5-1 and TRBJ2-3; 7 nucleotides match TRBD2. Germline V lookup: CDR1 SGHRS, CDR2 YFSETQ. The junction had 13 bases not matched to a gene; V was cut back by 0 bases and J by 6 bases. CDR3 length: 17 amino acids. In DNA, the CDR3 is TGCGCCAGCAGCTTGGCCCTGACTAGCCGAGGTATGGATACGCAGTATTTT. It translates to CASSLALTSRGMDTQYF.

Points on this clonotype: One junction end does not reproduce the germline sequence, and a read error may be involved. The V and J genes are TRBV7-2 and TRBJ2-3; 10 bases fit TRBD2. CDR1 and CDR2 from the germline V gene are SGHTA and FQGNSA. The CDR3 extends over 17 amino acids. Here the CDR3 reads CASSFRLAGGSTDTHYF. The CDR3 nucleotides are TGTGCCAGCAGCTTCCGACTAGCGGGCGGTAGCACAGATACGCATTATTTT.

This clonotype was seen a handful of times. J is TRBJ1-2 and V is TRBV7-8; D is ambiguous. The V end lost 1 base, the J end lost 6 bases, and 9 bases lay between the germline ends. Germline CDR1 reads SGHVS; CDR2 reads FQNEAQ. The CDR3 is 13 residues long. The CDR3 sequence is CASSLDLGDGYTF. CDR3 bases: TGTGCCAGCAGCTTAGATCTGGGAGATGGCTACACCTTC.

The chain is built from TRBV19 and TRBJ2-2, with no clear D. This CDR3 region has 18 residues. Germline lookup yields CDR1 LNHDA and CDR2 SQIVND (reference sequence). V lost 3 bases and J 6 bases, leaving 23 bases between the germline ends. The CDR3 reads CASSIWRGPPSYPGELFF. The DNA for the CDR3 is TGTGCCAGTAGTATTTGGCGTGGGCCCCCCAGCTACCCCGGGGAGCTGTTTTTT.

The CDR3 loop is CASSFGVPVGPQHF. DNA for the CDR3: TGTGCCAGCAGTTTCGGTGTGCCGGTAGGGCCCCAGCATTTT. The chain links TRBV12-3 or TRBV12-4 to TRBJ1-5; D ambiguous. The V end was cut by 3 bases, the J end by 9 bases, with 15 bases between. CDR3 size: 14 residues.

V is TRBV20-1 and J is TRBJ2-1; perhaps TRBD2 as D (6 bases). This CDR3 is built from 16 residues. CDR1 is DFQATT and CDR2 is SNEGSKA in the germline V gene (reference sequence). The ends were cut back, 1 base at V and 7 bases at J, with 20 bases in the middle. As DNA, the CDR3 is TGCAGTGCTAGAGTGTCCTGGACTATAAGTAGGAATGAGCAGTTCTTC. Amino acids: CSARVSWTISRNEQFF.

This clonotype was seen a few times. This sequence joins TRBV4-1 and TRBJ2-1, with 9 positions matching TRBD2. The CDR3 sequence is 17 residues long. The V segment lost 2 bases and the J segment 8 bases; nucleotides outside the gene matches: 13. Looked up from germline, CDR1 is MGHRA and CDR2 is YSYEKL. The chain's CDR3 is CASSQWGLAEKGDEQFF. The DNA for the CDR3 is TGCGCCAGCAGCCAATGGGGACTAGCCGAAAAGGGGGATGAGCAGTTCTTC.

This clonotype was recorded many times. The V call is TRBV6-1, the J call TRBJ2-1; D is possibly TRBD2 (6 bases). Germline lookup yields CDR1 MNHNS and CDR2 SASEGT. V lost 5 bases, J lost 10 bases, and 15 bases lay in between. CDR3 size: 13 residues. The chain's CDR3 is CASSYVAGQEQFF. CDR3 DNA: TGTGCCAGCAGTTACGTTGCGGGGCAGGAGCAGTTCTTC.

The table lists this clonotype with many counts. The chain couples TRBV27 to TRBJ2-3, with unresolved D. Per the germline V gene, CDR1 is MNHEY and CDR2 is SMNVEV (reference sequence). Trimming stripped 4 bases from V and 0 bases from J, with 8 bases between. This CDR3 is built from 14 residues. The CDR3 is CASSSTRSTDTQYF. In DNA, the CDR3 is TGTGCCAGCAGTTCCACACGTAGCACAGATACGCAGTATTTT.

V usage is TRBV30 and J usage is TRBJ1-2, with D perhaps matching TRBD1 (6 bases). In germline, CDR1 is GTSNPN, CDR2 SVGIG (reference sequence). With 3 bases removed from V and 6 bases from J, the gap between germline ends came to 14 bases. CDR3 length: 13 residues. The CDR3 region is CAWRRGRGNGYTF. The CDR3 nucleotides read TGTGCCTGGAGGAGGGGAAGGGGGAATGGCTACACCTTC.

The sample holds a few counts of this clonotype. The junction and the germline gene differ at one end; a read error may be behind it. The chain combines TRBV7-2 with TRBJ2-5; D uncertain. This CDR3 region has 14 residues. Germline values: CDR1 SGHTA, CDR2 FQGNSA. CDR3 residues: CASSLVSQQETQNF. The CDR3 coding sequence is TGTGCCAGCAGCTTAGTATCACAGCAAGAGACCCAGAACTTC. Variable domain in full (rest from reference TRBV7-2 and TRBJ2-5): GAGVSQSPSNKVTEKGKDVELRCDPISGHTALYWYRQSLGQGLEFLIYFQGNSAPDKSGLPSDRFSAERTGGSVSTLTIQRTQQEDSAVYLCASSLVSQQETQNFGPGTRLLVL.

J is TRBJ2-3 and V is TRBV10-1; 9 bases agree with TRBD1. The CDR3 runs to 16 residues. With 4 bases clipped from V and 3 bases from J, the junction kept 8 bases outside the gene matches. Germline CDR1 WNHNN, CDR2 SYGVQD (reference sequence). CDR3 nucleotide sequence: TGCGCCAGCAGTGGAAAGGGACAGGGTTTTACAGATACGCAGTATTTT. The encoded protein is CASSGKGQGFTDTQYF.

This clonotype was seen more than once but under ten times. The chain combines TRBV10-3 with TRBJ2-1; weak D call: TRBD2 (6 bases). Germline lookup yields CDR1 ENHRY and CDR2 SYGVKD. The CDR3 sequence is 18 residues long. V dropped 2 bases and J dropped 0 bases, with 17 bases sitting between them. The DNA for the CDR3 is TGTGCCATCAGTGAGGCGGGACTGAGCGGACTCTCCTACAATGAGCAGTTCTTC. Translated: CAISEAGLSGLSYNEQFF.

This clonotype was seen only a few times. V usage is TRBV12-3 or TRBV12-4 and J usage is TRBJ1-4; D may be TRBD1 (5 bases). Trimming removed 3 bases at V and 11 bases at J, with 13 bases between. This CDR3 comprises 13 residues. The DNA for the CDR3 is TGTGCCAGCAGTTTCCCGGGGGTAGGGAAACTGTTTTTT. Translated, it gives CASSFPGVGKLFF.

The chain employs TRBV28 and TRBJ2-7, with TRBD1 identical over 8 bases. V was pared by 7 bases and J by 3 bases, with 5 bases of the junction left unmatched. Per germline, CDR1 MDHEN and CDR2 SYDVKM. The CDR3 spans 13 residues. CDR3 DNA sequence: TGTGCCAGCAATCCAGGGGGCAGCTACGAGCAGTACTTC. Translation: CASNPGGSYEQYF.

This clonotype was detected ten times or more. The chain carries TRBV5-1 and TRBJ2-3; D is tentatively TRBD1 or TRBD2 (5 bases each). Germline loops: CDR1 SGHRS, CDR2 YFSETQ. The CDR3 loop spans 14 amino acids. V lost 0 bases and J lost 2, with 7 bases in between. CDR3 DNA: TGCGCCAGCAGCTTGGGGGGGTACACAGATACGCAGTATTTT. It codes for CASSLGGYTDTQYF.

This clonotype has at least ten counts. This chain links TRBV20-1 with TRBJ2-7, with 9 bases matching TRBD1. The junction had 13 bases not matched to a gene; V was cut back by 6 bases and J by 1 base. Germline values: CDR1 DFQATT, CDR2 SNEGSKA (reference sequence). The CDR3 covers 16 residues. CDR3 nucleotide sequence: TGCAGTGCCCGAACCCTTGGGACAGGGCGTTCCTACGAGCAGTACTTC. It yields the protein CSARTLGTGRSYEQYF.

This clonotype was recorded at least ten times. The chain combines TRBV10-3 with TRBJ2-1, with D unresolved. Germline V gene lookup returns CDR1 ENHRY and CDR2 SYGVKD. Trimming took 2 bases from V and 8 from J, leaving 13 bases between them. The CDR3 loop spans 14 amino acids. The CDR3 DNA follows: TGTGCCATCAGTGAGAAGTTTGTTTTGGATGAGCAGTTCTTC. Its protein product is CAISEKFVLDEQFF.

This clonotype was observed many times. The chain has TRBV20-1 and TRBJ2-7, with TRBD2 identical over 9 bases. The CDR3 length is 15 residues. V lost 6 bases and J lost 6; bases outside the gene matches: 15. CDR1 DFQATT and CDR2 SNEGSKA come from the germline V gene (reference sequence). The CDR3 loop is CSAKDASSGVSEQYF. CDR3 in DNA: TGCAGTGCAAAGGATGCCTCTAGCGGGGTTAGCGAGCAGTACTTC.

This clonotype was counted at least ten times. The chain couples TRBV5-1 to TRBJ1-1, with TRBD1 identical over 9 bases. The V gene's germline CDR1 is SGHRS and CDR2 YFSETQ. After removal of 0 bases from V and 3 bases from J, the junction contained 15 bases not matched to a gene. There are 19 residues in the CDR3. As DNA, the CDR3 is TGCGCCAGCAGCTTGGCCCAAAGTTTTACAGGGGGCGCGGACACTGAAGCTTTCTTT. Protein sequence: CASSLAQSFTGGADTEAFF.

In its sample, this clonotype was seen many times. This sequence joins TRBV29-1 and TRBJ1-2, with 12 bases aligning to TRBD1. The germline V gene encodes CDR1 SQVTM and CDR2 ANQGSEA. The V and J ends lost 6 bases and 5 bases, in that order; junction bases with no gene match: 7. This CDR3 is 14 amino acids long. The chain's CDR3 is CSVGLGQGAYGYTF. As DNA, the CDR3 is TGCAGCGTGGGATTGGGACAGGGGGCATATGGCTACACCTTC.

The V and J genes are TRBV5-1 and TRBJ2-2, with a weak D call TRBD1 (5 bases). The CDR3 runs to 15 residues. V was clipped by 3 bases and J by 5 bases, with 14 bases between them. CDR1 SGHRS and CDR2 YFSETQ come from the germline V gene. This CDR3 reads CASSSAPTATGELFF. The CDR3 bases are TGCGCCAGCAGCTCCGCCCCGACAGCTACCGGGGAGCTGTTTTTT.

About this clonotype: Being one base from a much bigger clone, this may be a read error. The genes are TRBV7-9 and TRBJ2-1, with 9 nucleotides matching TRBD1. The CDR3 is 11 amino acids. The trim removed 5 bases at V and 14 bases at J, leaving 4 bases unmatched. The V gene's germline CDR1 is SEHNR and CDR2 FQNEAQ (reference sequence). The CDR3 region has the DNA TGTGCCAGCAGCCACGGGACAGGGAAGTTCTTC. Residues: CASSHGTGKFF.

Concerning this clonotype itself: A much larger clone sits a single nucleotide away, making a read error possible. This chain uses TRBV5-1 with TRBJ2-2; possibly TRBD2 for D (5 bases). Germline CDR1 and CDR2: SGHRS and YFSETQ. This CDR3 has 16 amino acids. V lost 3 bases and J lost 0, with 12 bases in between. CDR3 protein: CASSSPGSANTGELFF. As DNA, the CDR3 is TGCGCCAGCAGCTCGCCGGGGAGCGCGAACACCGGGGAGCTGTTTTTT.

This clonotype showed up just a few times. The chain recombines TRBV5-1 with TRBJ2-5; D call uncertain. The CDR3 length is 12 residues. Germline loops: CDR1 SGHRS, CDR2 YFSETQ. V was pared by 3 bases and J by 2 bases, with 5 bases between. The CDR3 nucleotides read TGCGCCAGCAGCTCAATGCAAGAGACCCAGTACTTC. Translated, it gives CASSSMQETQYF.

V is TRBV11-1 and J is TRBJ2-7; TRBD1 agrees at 10 bases. Germline lookup yields CDR1 SGHAT and CDR2 FQDESV (reference sequence). Trimming removed 5 bases from V and 4 bases from J; junction bases left unmatched: 2. The CDR3 covers 13 residues. CDR3 sequence (DNA): TGTGCCAGCAGCGACAGGGGGCTATACGAGCAGTACTTC. Its protein product is CASSDRGLYEQYF.